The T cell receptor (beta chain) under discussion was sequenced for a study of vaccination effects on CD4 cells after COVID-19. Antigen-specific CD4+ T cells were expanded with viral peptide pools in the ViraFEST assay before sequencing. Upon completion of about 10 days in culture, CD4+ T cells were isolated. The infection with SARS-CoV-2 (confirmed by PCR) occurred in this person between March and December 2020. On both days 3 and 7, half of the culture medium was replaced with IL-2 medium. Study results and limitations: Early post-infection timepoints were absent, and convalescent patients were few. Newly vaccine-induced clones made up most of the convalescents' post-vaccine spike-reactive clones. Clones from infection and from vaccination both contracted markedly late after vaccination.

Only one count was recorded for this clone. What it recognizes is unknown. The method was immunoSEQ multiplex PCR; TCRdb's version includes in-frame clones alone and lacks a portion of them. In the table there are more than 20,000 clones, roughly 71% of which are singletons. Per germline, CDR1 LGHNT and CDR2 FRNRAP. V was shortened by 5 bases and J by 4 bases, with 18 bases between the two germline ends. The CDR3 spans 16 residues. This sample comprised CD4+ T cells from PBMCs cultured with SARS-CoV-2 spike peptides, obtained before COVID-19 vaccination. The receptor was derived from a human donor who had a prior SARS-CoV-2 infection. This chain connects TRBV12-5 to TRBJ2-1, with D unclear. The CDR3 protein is CASGAPGSSRYNEQFF. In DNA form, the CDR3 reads TGTGCTAGTGGTGCCCCCGGTTCATCTCGATACAATGAGCAGTTCTTC.